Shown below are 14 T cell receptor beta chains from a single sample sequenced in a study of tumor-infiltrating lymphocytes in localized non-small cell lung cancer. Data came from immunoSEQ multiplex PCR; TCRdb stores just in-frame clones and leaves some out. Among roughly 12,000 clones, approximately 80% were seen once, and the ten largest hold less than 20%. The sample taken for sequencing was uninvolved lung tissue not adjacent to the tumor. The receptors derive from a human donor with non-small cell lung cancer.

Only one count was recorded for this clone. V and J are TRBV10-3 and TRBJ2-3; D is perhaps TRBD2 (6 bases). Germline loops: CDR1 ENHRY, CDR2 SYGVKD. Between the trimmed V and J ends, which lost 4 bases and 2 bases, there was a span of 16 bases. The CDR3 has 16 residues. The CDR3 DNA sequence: TGTGCCATCAGTGGTAGCGGTCCCGGGAACACAGATACGCAGTATTTT. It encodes CAISGSGPGNTDTQYF.

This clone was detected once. The CDR3 sequence: CSVSVGALGQFF. As DNA, the CDR3 is TGCAGCGTCTCGGTAGGGGCCCTGGGGCAGTTCTTC. The J gene is TRBJ2-1, the V gene TRBV29-1, with a weak D call TRBD1 (5 bases). The CDR3 spans 12 residues. V was pared by 6 bases and J by 12 bases, with 18 bases between. The V gene's germline CDR1 is SQVTM and CDR2 ANQGSEA.

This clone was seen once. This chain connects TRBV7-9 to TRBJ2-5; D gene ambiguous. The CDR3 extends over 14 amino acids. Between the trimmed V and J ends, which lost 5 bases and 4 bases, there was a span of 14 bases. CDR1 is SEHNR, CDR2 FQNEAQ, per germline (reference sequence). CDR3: CASSVGIMVETQYF. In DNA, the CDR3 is TGTGCCAGCAGCGTGGGAATAATGGTAGAGACCCAGTACTTC.

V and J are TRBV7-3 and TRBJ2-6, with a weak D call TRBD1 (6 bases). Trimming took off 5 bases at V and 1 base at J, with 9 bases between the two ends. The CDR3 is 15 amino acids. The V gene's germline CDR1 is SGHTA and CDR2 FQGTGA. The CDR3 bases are TGTGCCAGCAGCAAAGGGGGTTCTGGGGCCAACGTCCTGACTTTC. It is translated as CASSKGGSGANVLTF.

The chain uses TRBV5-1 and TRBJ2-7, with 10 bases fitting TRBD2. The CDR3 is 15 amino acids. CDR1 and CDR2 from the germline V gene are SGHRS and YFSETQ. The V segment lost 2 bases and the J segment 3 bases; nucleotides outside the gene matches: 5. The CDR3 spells CASSFYSGRVYEQYF. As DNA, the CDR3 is TGCGCCAGCAGCTTTTACAGCGGGAGGGTCTACGAGCAGTACTTC.

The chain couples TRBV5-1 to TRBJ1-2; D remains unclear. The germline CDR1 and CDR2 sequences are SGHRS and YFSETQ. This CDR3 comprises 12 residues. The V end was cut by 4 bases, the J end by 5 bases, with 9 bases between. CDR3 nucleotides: TGCGCCAGCAGCCCGGACTCTTATGGCTACACCTTC. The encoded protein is CASSPDSYGYTF.

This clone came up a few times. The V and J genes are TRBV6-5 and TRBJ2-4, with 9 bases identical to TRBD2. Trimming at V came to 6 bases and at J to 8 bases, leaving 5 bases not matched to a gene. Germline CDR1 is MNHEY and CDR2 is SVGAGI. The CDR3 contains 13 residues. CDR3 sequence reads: CASRAGGAYIQYF. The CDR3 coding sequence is TGTGCCAGCAGGGCGGGAGGGGCGTACATTCAGTACTTC.

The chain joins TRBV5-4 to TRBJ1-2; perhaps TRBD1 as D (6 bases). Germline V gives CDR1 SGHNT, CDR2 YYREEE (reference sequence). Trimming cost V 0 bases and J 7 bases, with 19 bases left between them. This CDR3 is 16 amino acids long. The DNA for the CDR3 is TGTGCCAGCAGCTTGGGGCACAGCGGGGGCGGCAGTGGCTACACCTTC. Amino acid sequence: CASSLGHSGGGSGYTF.

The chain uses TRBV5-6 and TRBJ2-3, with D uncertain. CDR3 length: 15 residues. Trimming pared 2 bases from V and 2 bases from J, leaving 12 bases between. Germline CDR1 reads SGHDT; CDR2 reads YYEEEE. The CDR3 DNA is TGTGCCAGCAGCTTTATCGGGTTACCCACAGATACGCAGTATTTT. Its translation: CASSFIGLPTDTQYF.

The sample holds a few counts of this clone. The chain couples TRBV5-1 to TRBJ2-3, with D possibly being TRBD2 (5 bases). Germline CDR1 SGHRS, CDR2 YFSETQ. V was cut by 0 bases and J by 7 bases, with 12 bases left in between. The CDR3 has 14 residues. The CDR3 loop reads CASSLGASQNTQYF. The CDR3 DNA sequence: TGCGCCAGCAGCTTGGGAGCTAGCCAAAATACGCAGTATTTT.

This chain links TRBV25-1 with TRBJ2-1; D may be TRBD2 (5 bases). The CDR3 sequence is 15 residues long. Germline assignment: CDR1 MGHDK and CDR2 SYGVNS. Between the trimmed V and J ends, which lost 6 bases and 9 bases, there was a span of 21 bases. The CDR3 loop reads CASSWVGFEEGEQFF. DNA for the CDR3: TGTGCCAGCAGCTGGGTAGGGTTCGAAGAGGGTGAGCAGTTCTTC.

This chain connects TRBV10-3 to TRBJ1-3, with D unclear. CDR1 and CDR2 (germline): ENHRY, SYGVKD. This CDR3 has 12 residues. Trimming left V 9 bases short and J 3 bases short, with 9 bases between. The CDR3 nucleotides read TGTGCCATGTCGGGAGTTGGAAACACCATATATTTT. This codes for CAMSGVGNTIYF.

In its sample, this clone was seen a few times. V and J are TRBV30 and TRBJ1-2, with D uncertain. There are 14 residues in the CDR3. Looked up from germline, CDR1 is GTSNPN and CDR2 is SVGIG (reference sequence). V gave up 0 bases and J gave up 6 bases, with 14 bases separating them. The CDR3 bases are TGTGCCTGGAGTGTGGGTGGCCTAAGGAATGGCTACACCTTC. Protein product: CAWSVGGLRNGYTF. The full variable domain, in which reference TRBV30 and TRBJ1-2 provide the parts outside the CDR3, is SQTIHQWPATLVQPVGSPLSLECTVEGTSNPNLYWYRQAAGRGLQLLFYSVGIGQISSEVPQNLSASRPQDRQFILSSKKLLLSDSGFYLCAWSVGGLRNGYTFGSGTRLTVV.

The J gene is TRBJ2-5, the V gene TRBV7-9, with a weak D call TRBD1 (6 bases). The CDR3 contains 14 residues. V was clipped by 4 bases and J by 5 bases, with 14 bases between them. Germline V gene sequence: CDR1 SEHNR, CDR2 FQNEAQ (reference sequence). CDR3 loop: CASSSLGGGETQYF. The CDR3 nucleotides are TGTGCCAGCAGCTCCCTAGGGGGTGGGGAGACCCAGTACTTC.